Below are 29 T cell receptor beta chains sequenced from a single sample in a study of T cell responses to AZD1222 COVID-19 vaccine. The repertoire was sequenced with immunoSEQ multiplex PCR; TCRdb's copy has only in-frame clones and lacks some. The sample yields roughly 28,000 clones, 93% seen once. This material consisted of peripheral blood, taken on day 0 of AZD1222 vaccination. The receptors stem from an adult in good health.

The rearrangement links TRBV19 to TRBJ2-7, with D perhaps assigned TRBD1 or TRBD2 (5 bases each). Germline CDR1 is LNHDA and CDR2 is SQIVND (reference sequence). V dropped 3 bases and J dropped 2 bases, with 14 bases sitting between them. CDR3 length: 15 residues. CDR3 region: CASSIPGTQPYEQYF. The DNA of the CDR3 is TGTGCCAGTAGTATCCCCGGGACGCAACCCTACGAGCAGTACTTC.

This chain uses TRBV2 with TRBJ2-7; 9 bases agree with TRBD2. This CDR3 region has 14 residues. Germline lookup yields CDR1 SNHLY and CDR2 FYNNEI. The J segment lost 4 bases and the V segment lost 10 bases, leaving 11 bases of the junction unmatched. CDR3 residues: CAINSAGGLYEQYF. CDR3 nucleotide sequence: TGTGCCATCAACAGCGCGGGAGGGCTATACGAGCAGTACTTC.

This rearrangement joins TRBV19 to TRBJ2-3; 9 bases are a match to TRBD1. The CDR3 sequence is 15 residues long. Germline lookup yields CDR1 LNHDA and CDR2 SQIVND (reference sequence). V was pared by 4 bases and J by 1 base, with 3 bases of the junction left unmatched. The CDR3 bases are TGTGCCAGTAGTACCTGGACAGGGGGCACAGATACGCAGTATTTT. It codes for CASSTWTGGTDTQYF.

This chain links TRBV10-1 with TRBJ2-7; 10 bases fit TRBD1. The germline gives CDR1 WNHNN, CDR2 SYGVQD (reference sequence). The CDR3 contains 14 residues. Unmatched junction bases numbered 8, after V lost 7 bases and J lost 5 bases. The CDR3 loop is CASTLDRGSHEQYF. The CDR3, as DNA: TGCGCCAGCACCCTGGACAGGGGGAGCCACGAGCAGTACTTC.

J is TRBJ1-1 and V is TRBV14, with no clear D. In germline, CDR1 is SGHDN, CDR2 FVKESK. The CDR3 covers 10 residues. V lost 1 base, J lost 11 bases, and 5 bases lay in between. The CDR3 DNA reads TGTGCCAGCAGCCAAGGAAGGGCTTTCTTT. Its protein product is CASSQGRAFF.

The chain has TRBV4-3 and TRBJ1-2; the D gene is possibly TRBD1 (6 bases). Germline values: CDR1 LGHNA, CDR2 YSLEER. Trimming took 4 bases from V and 4 from J, leaving 16 bases between them. This CDR3 spans 15 amino acids. CDR3 region: CASSPYLGQLYGYTF. The CDR3 coding sequence is TGCGCCAGCAGCCCATATTTAGGACAGCTCTATGGCTACACCTTC.

This rearrangement joins TRBV5-1 to TRBJ2-3; D is unclear. The germline gives CDR1 SGHRS, CDR2 YFSETQ. This CDR3 is built from 15 residues. V lost 0 bases, J lost 2 bases, and 10 bases lay in between. The CDR3 loop is CASSLARPNTDTQYF. In nucleotides, the CDR3 is TGCGCCAGCAGCTTGGCTAGGCCTAACACAGATACGCAGTATTTT.

The chain carries TRBV4-3 and TRBJ1-1, with D possibly being TRBD1 (5 bases). Per the germline V gene, CDR1 is LGHNA and CDR2 is YSLEER. With 4 bases removed from V and 0 bases from J, the gap between germline ends came to 24 bases. The CDR3 is 19 residues long. CDR3 in amino acids: CASSPDAYETEGLNTEAFF. CDR3 coding DNA: TGCGCCAGCAGCCCCGACGCCTATGAGACGGAGGGGTTGAACACTGAAGCTTTCTTT.

This clone has only one observation. The gene calls are TRBV6-2 or TRBV6-3 and TRBJ2-3; D could derive from TRBD1 or TRBD2 (5 bases each). The CDR3 is 12 amino acids. V gave up 4 bases and J gave up 8 bases, with 10 bases separating them. Germline CDR1 MNHEY, CDR2 SVGEGT. The CDR3 DNA reads as TGTGCCAGCAGTTGGGGGACCGCTACGCAGTATTTT. It specifies CASSWGTATQYF.

The chain carries TRBV19 and TRBJ2-1, with D perhaps TRBD1 (6 bases). Germline loops: CDR1 LNHDA, CDR2 SQIVND (reference sequence). The CDR3 is made up of 15 amino acids. Trimming removed 5 bases at V and 0 bases at J, with 11 bases between. The CDR3 is CASSATGFSYNEQFF. CDR3 in DNA: TGTGCCAGTAGTGCAACAGGGTTCTCCTACAATGAGCAGTTCTTC.

This clone was recorded once. V usage is TRBV7-9 and J usage is TRBJ1-1; 10 bases map to TRBD1. The trim removed 1 base at V and 10 bases at J, leaving 0 bases unmatched. CDR3 length equals 12 residues. Germline assignment: CDR1 SEHNR and CDR2 FQNEAQ (reference sequence). Here the CDR3 reads CASSLGDRGAFF. In DNA, the CDR3 is TGTGCCAGCAGCTTAGGGGACAGGGGAGCTTTCTTT.

A few counts support this clone. The rearrangement joins TRBV15 to TRBJ2-7; 7 nucleotides line up with TRBD2. Trimming took 1 base from V and 4 from J; bases not matched to a gene: 7. Germline V gene lookup returns CDR1 LNHNV and CDR2 YYDKDF (reference sequence). This CDR3 contains 15 residues. In nucleotides, the CDR3 is TGTGCCACCAGCAGAGGGGGGGGTCCTGGTTACGAGCAGTACTTC. Translated: CATSRGGGPGYEQYF.

The V gene is TRBV5-6, the J gene TRBJ1-2; D is possibly TRBD1 (5 bases). This CDR3 contains 18 residues. Germline V gives CDR1 SGHDT, CDR2 YYEEEE. V lost 3 bases and J lost 4, with 25 bases in between. CDR3 in amino acids: CASSYRRGTNGGIYGYTF. The CDR3 DNA reads as TGTGCCAGCAGCTATCGTCGCGGGACCAACGGCGGTATCTATGGCTACACCTTC.

This chain joins TRBV9 and TRBJ1-3; TRBD1 aligns across 7 bases. CDR1 and CDR2 from the germline V gene are SGDLS and YYNGEE. This CDR3 comprises 14 residues. With 0 bases clipped from V and 8 bases from J, the junction kept 5 bases outside the gene matches. The CDR3: CASSVAGGRDTIYF. CDR3 nucleotides: TGTGCCAGCAGCGTAGCAGGGGGAAGGGACACCATATATTTT.

This chain connects TRBV4-1 to TRBJ1-5; no firm D call. The CDR3 has 16 residues. From germline, CDR1 is MGHRA and CDR2 YSYEKL. Trimming took off 5 bases at V and 5 bases at J, with 19 bases between the two ends. The CDR3 coding sequence is TGCGCCAGCAGCGAAGCCCGGGCCTTTGGGGATCAGCCCCAGCATTTT. Protein: CASSEARAFGDQPQHF.

The gene calls are TRBV5-1 and TRBJ2-7; 9 bases align to TRBD1. V was clipped by 0 bases and J by 3 bases; unmatched bases: 4. Looked up from germline, CDR1 is SGHRS and CDR2 is YFSETQ. This CDR3 is built from 15 residues. CDR3 amino acids: CASSLVPGQGYEQYF. The CDR3 bases are TGCGCCAGCAGCTTGGTCCCGGGACAGGGCTACGAGCAGTACTTC.

This clone was found a few times. This chain uses TRBV11-3 with TRBJ2-7, with a possible D match to TRBD1 (5 bases). CDR3 length equals 14 residues. Germline V lookup: CDR1 SGHNT, CDR2 YENEEA. The V and J ends lost 2 bases and 3 bases respectively, with 11 bases between them. The CDR3 here is CASSLRGPDYEQYF. The DNA of the CDR3 is TGTGCCAGCAGCTTAAGGGGTCCCGACTACGAGCAGTACTTC.

J is TRBJ1-2 and V is TRBV7-9; D possibly corresponds to TRBD1 (5 bases). The CDR3 runs to 10 residues. The V and J ends lost 5 bases and 10 bases respectively, with 8 bases between them. The germline V gene encodes CDR1 SEHNR and CDR2 FQNEAQ (reference sequence). The DNA of the CDR3 is TGTGCCAGCAGCCAGGACATCTACACCTTC. Translation: CASSQDIYTF.

The CDR3, as DNA: TGTGCCAGCAGTGCGGGCCGACTAGCGGGGCACCAAGAGACCCAGTACTTC. It encodes CASSAGRLAGHQETQYF. This rearrangement joins TRBV6-1 to TRBJ2-5; 11 nucleotides align to TRBD2. CDR1 is MNHNS and CDR2 is SASEGT in the germline V gene. Germline trimming cut 4 bases from V and 0 bases from J; bases unmatched to any gene: 7. CDR3 length: 17 residues.

The V call is TRBV5-1, the J call TRBJ1-3; D is unresolved. In germline, CDR1 is SGHRS, CDR2 YFSETQ. The CDR3 is 13 residues long. V was cut by 5 bases and J by 0 bases, with 6 bases left in between. CDR3 coding DNA: TGCGCCAGCAGGGAGGCCTCTGGAAACACCATATATTTT. Protein sequence: CASREASGNTIYF.

The genes are TRBV5-1 and TRBJ2-7, with a tentative D call TRBD1 (5 bases). Per germline, CDR1 SGHRS and CDR2 YFSETQ. The CDR3 totals 14 residues. V was clipped by 0 bases and J by 7 bases, with 14 bases between them. CDR3 nucleotide sequence: TGCGCCAGCAGCTTGGCCGGAAGGGGTGGGGAGCAGTACTTC. Amino acids: CASSLAGRGGEQYF.

For the CDR3, the DNA is TGTGCCAGCAGCCAAGGAGCCCTAGGACAGGTCACGGACAATTCACCCCTCCACTTT. It is translated as CASSQGALGQVTDNSPLHF. The V gene is TRBV14, the J gene TRBJ1-6, with 7 positions matching TRBD1. With 1 base clipped from V and 7 bases from J, the junction kept 16 bases outside the gene matches. CDR1 and CDR2 (germline): SGHDN, FVKESK. This CDR3 region has 19 residues. Full variable domain (remainder filled in from reference TRBV14 and TRBJ1-6): EAGVTQFPSHSVIEKGQTVTLRCDPISGHDNLYWYRRVMGKEIKFLLHFVKESKQDESGMPNNRFLAERTGGTYSTLKVQPAELEDSGVYFCASSQGALGQVTDNSPLHFGNGTRLTVT.

This chain joins TRBV20-1 and TRBJ1-2; D is possibly TRBD1 (5 bases). Trimming took 3 bases from V and 6 from J, leaving 14 bases between them. CDR3 size: 13 residues. CDR1 DFQATT and CDR2 SNEGSKA come from the germline V gene (reference sequence). The CDR3 DNA is TGCAGTGCTAGTCTGGCAGGGAGGGATGGCTACACCTTC. Protein: CSASLAGRDGYTF.

The chain has TRBV6-2 or TRBV6-3 and TRBJ2-5; D ambiguous. CDR1 is MNHEY, CDR2 SVGEGT, per germline. Trimming removed 0 bases at V and 2 bases at J, with 7 bases between. This CDR3 has 14 amino acids. The CDR3 DNA follows: TGTGCCAGCAGTTACTCCCACGGTCAAGAGACCCAGTACTTC. Encoded protein: CASSYSHGQETQYF.

V is TRBV10-2 and J is TRBJ1-2, with D perhaps matching TRBD1 (6 bases). Looked up from germline, CDR1 is WSHSY and CDR2 is SAAADI. With 3 bases removed from V and 8 bases from J, the gap between germline ends came to 13 bases. CDR3 length: 13 residues. The DNA of the CDR3 is TGCGCCAGCAGTGATGGCAGGGGAGGAGGCTACACCTTC. This codes for CASSDGRGGGYTF.

V usage is TRBV6-2 or TRBV6-3 and J usage is TRBJ1-5, with 7 nucleotides matching TRBD1. The V segment lost 5 bases and the J segment 4 bases; nucleotides outside the gene matches: 8. Germline values: CDR1 MNHEY, CDR2 SVGEGT. CDR3 length equals 15 residues. CDR3 residues: CASSKGQSTNQPQHF. Here the CDR3 DNA reads TGTGCCAGCAGTAAGGGACAGTCGACAAATCAGCCCCAGCATTTT.

The V and J genes are TRBV5-1 and TRBJ1-2, with 12 bases identical to TRBD1. After removal of 1 base from V and 7 bases from J, the junction contained 11 bases not matched to a gene. The germline V gene has CDR1 SGHRS and CDR2 YFSETQ. This CDR3 comprises 17 residues. The CDR3 loop is CASSLWDRGLKSGGYTF. The CDR3 nucleotides read TGCGCCAGCAGCTTGTGGGACAGGGGGCTTAAGTCGGGTGGCTACACCTTC. Variable domain in full (rest from reference TRBV5-1 and TRBJ1-2): KAGVTQTPRYLIKTRGQQVTLSCSPISGHRSVSWYQQTPGQGLQFLFEYFSETQRNKGNFPGRFSGRQFSNSRSEMNVSTLELGDSALYLCASSLWDRGLKSGGYTFGSGTRLTVV.

This sequence joins TRBV11-2 and TRBJ2-2, with a weak D call TRBD1 (5 bases). The germline V and J ends were trimmed by 3 bases and 5 bases, with 7 bases remaining between them. Germline CDR1 and CDR2: SGHAT and FQNNGV. The CDR3 runs to 13 residues. CDR3 DNA sequence: TGTGCCAGCAGCTTTAAGGGGACCGGGGAGCTGTTTTTT. Its translation is CASSFKGTGELFF.

The chain joins TRBV7-2 to TRBJ2-7; 8 bases line up with TRBD2. The germline CDR1 and CDR2 sequences are SGHTA and FQGNSA. The V gene end was trimmed by 5 bases and the J gene end by 2 bases; junction bases not matched to a gene: 8. The CDR3 loop spans 15 amino acids. CDR3 nucleotides: TGTGCCAGCAGCCGGGGGGGGAGCGGGCCCTACGAGCAGTACTTC. Its protein is CASSRGGSGPYEQYF.